Included here is one T cell receptor beta chain sequence, with context. These data are taken from a study of blood T cell repertoires in COVID-19. Overall study context: Sources were T cells, B-cell-depleted T cells, or PBMCs; the material itself was cDNA or gDNA.

The CDR3 covers 16 residues. V was pared by 2 bases and J by 3 bases, with 5 bases of the junction left unmatched. Germline V gene data show CDR1 as MDHEN and CDR2 as SYDVKM. The repertoire was sequenced with immunoSEQ multiplex PCR; TCRdb's copy has only in-frame clones and lacks some. The data contain about 190,000 clones, just under 85% of them singletons. Sequencing was carried out using peripheral blood. The receptor was derived from a woman aged 70-85 years with active or convalescent COVID-19. This sequence joins TRBV28 and TRBJ2-7; 12 bases agree with TRBD2. The CDR3 sequence is CASSLPQTSGGYEQYF. In nucleotides, the CDR3 is TGTGCCAGCAGTTTACCCCAGACTAGCGGGGGCTACGAGCAGTACTTC.